The present TCR beta chain was sequenced within a study of siplizumab effects on memory and regulatory T cells. V was trimmed by 5 bases and J by 6 bases, leaving 7 bases between them. This CDR3 contains 11 residues. Per germline, CDR1 DFQATT and CDR2 SNEGSKA (reference sequence). Overall study results and limits: The Treg-derived share of mappable alloreactive CD4+ clones averaged roughly 64% with siplizumab and around 26% in controls. Apparently key alloresponse contributors, naive T cells also seemed more diverse than memory cells. Proliferating Tregs from siplizumab cultures lacked functional confirmation of suppression. Under siplizumab, alloreactive sequences traced to unstimulated CD4+ memory cells were significantly reduced.

Profiling relied on immunoSEQ multiplex PCR, and the TCRdb table lists in-frame clones only, not all of them. This sample has under 110,000 clones, with approximately 91% found just once. For this clone: Antigen specificity is unknown.

Source material: non-Treg CD4+ T cells sorted from blood. This sequence originates from a human donor in good health. The chain joins TRBV20-1 to TRBJ2-2, with unresolved D. This CDR3 reads CSAGFAGELFF. In nucleotides, the CDR3 is TGCAGTGCTGGCTTTGCCGGGGAGCTGTTTTTT.